This T cell receptor beta chain was sequenced during a study of T cells in Graves' hyperthyroidism and ophthalmopathy. Hyperthyroidism of Graves' type that showed no ophthalmopathy progression within 18 months was stable. Hyperthyroidism was newly diagnosed in patients aged 18 to 65 (duration under 2 months). The investigators amplified TCR beta CDR3 regions from RNA transcripts. Using the HTBI primer set, a first-round RT-PCR was run on the TCR CDR3. Via MiXCR, TCRdb re-called the multiplex PCR reads, giving one row per CDR3 protein. The repertoire holds 700,000 to 850,000 distinct CDR3 sequences, 35% seen once, with around 29% in the top ten. J was trimmed by 4 bases and V by 4 bases; bases with no gene match: 6. Germline assignment: CDR1 SEHNR and CDR2 FQNEAQ (reference sequence). The CDR3 spans 14 residues. This clonotype turned up a few times.

The TCR comes from a woman in her thirties or forties with Graves' hyperthyroidism. The material sequenced was blood. The chain combines TRBV7-9 with TRBJ1-1, with 7 bases identical to TRBD1. The CDR3 nucleotides are TGTGCCAGCAGCTGGCAGGGGGATTCCACTGAAGCTTTCTTT. Translating gives CASSWQGDSTEAFF.